The 20 T cell receptor beta chains in this list originate from one sample, sequenced in a study of T cells in women clearing cervical HPV infection. The table came from immunoSEQ multiplex PCR; TCRdb's copy has only in-frame clones and leaves some out. The table lists 40,000 to 60,000 clones, with 0.8% to 1% in the top ten. The sample was blood buffy coat. These receptors all stem from a woman aged 18 to 75 with a cervical HPV16 infection that either progressed to CIN3+ or cleared (not recorded which).

About this clone itself: The sequence runs out 3 residues before the end of the CDR3; the remainder is reconstructed from the germline J gene. The rearrangement uses TRBV18 and TRBJ2-5; D possibly corresponds to TRBD1 (5 bases). V lost 3 bases to trimming and J lost 3 bases, with 11 bases between them. The CDR3 runs 14 residues. Looked up from germline, CDR1 is KGHSH and CDR2 is LQKENI. This CDR3 is CASSPSQGEETQYF. CDR3 DNA (partial): TGTGCCAGCTCACCCAGCCAAGGGGAAGAGACC.

Comment on this clone: The read terminates 3 residues before the CDR3 end, so the remaining end is supplied by the germline J gene. V and J are TRBV5-1 and TRBJ2-2; TRBD1 agrees at 7 bases. This CDR3 comprises 14 residues. Germline V lookup: CDR1 SGHRS, CDR2 YFSETQ. CDR3 DNA (partial): TGCGCCAGTACACAGGGGACGGGGAATGAAAAG. Translating it yields CASTQGTGNEK. The whole CDR3 reads CASTQGTGNEKLFF.

A note on this clone: The read finishes 3 residues shy of the CDR3 end, and the germline J gene is used to complete it. The genes are TRBV19 and TRBJ1-2, with a tentative D call TRBD1 (6 bases). CDR3 length equals 13 residues. Germline V CDR1 and CDR2: LNHDA, SQIVND (reference sequence). The covered CDR3 bases are TGTGCCAGTAGTATGGGCCGGGACACCGAC. This sequence encodes CASSMGRDTD. The full CDR3 protein reads CASSMGRDTDYTF.

About this clone itself: The CDR3 end lies 3 residues beyond the end of the read and is filled in from the germline J gene. This sequence joins TRBV7-9 and TRBJ2-3, with 8 bases lining up with TRBD2. CDR3 length equals 15 residues. From germline, CDR1 is SEHNR and CDR2 FQNEAQ (reference sequence). The part of the CDR3 DNA that was read is TGTGCCAGCAGCACCGGGGGGGTGAGCGAGGGGACG. Encoded protein: CASSTGGVSEGT. The complete CDR3 protein is CASSTGGVSEGTQYF.

A note on this clone: The read terminates 3 residues before the CDR3 end, so the remaining end is supplied by the germline J gene. V usage is TRBV12-3 or TRBV12-4 and J usage is TRBJ2-7; tentatively, D is TRBD2 (6 bases). This CDR3 comprises 14 residues. V lost 3 bases to trimming and J lost 0 bases, with 9 bases between them. The covered CDR3 bases are TGTGCCAGCAGTTTTAGCGGATCCTCCTACGAG. Translated, it gives CASSFSGSSYE. The full CDR3 protein reads CASSFSGSSYEQYF.

Points on this clone: The read ends 3 residues shy of where the CDR3 ends; the end is completed using the germline J gene. The chain is built from TRBV12-3 or TRBV12-4 and TRBJ1-2; 9 bases map to TRBD1. This CDR3 has 14 residues. J gave up 7 bases and V 1 base, and 4 bases lay outside the gene matches. The part of the CDR3 DNA that was read is TGTGCCAGCAGTTTAGACAGGGGGCCGCGTGGC. Its translation: CASSLDRGPRG. Given in full, the CDR3 is CASSLDRGPRGYTF.

Turning to this clone: The read ends 3 residues before the CDR3 terminus; that terminus is restored from the germline J gene. The rearrangement uses TRBV2 and TRBJ1-6; D remains ambiguous. The CDR3 extends over 12 amino acids. The germline V gene encodes CDR1 SNHLY and CDR2 FYNNEI. Trimming took 8 bases from V and 8 from J, leaving 10 bases between them. CDR3 loop: CASQSLYSPLHF. The DNA read from the CDR3 is TGTGCCAGCCAGAGTTTGTATTCACCC.

About this clone itself: The CDR3 extends 3 residues past the end of the read, so its final part is completed from the germline J gene. The chain recombines TRBV12-3 or TRBV12-4 with TRBJ1-6; D might be TRBD1 (6 bases). Trimming stripped 7 bases from V and 7 bases from J, with 17 bases between. There are 15 residues in the CDR3. CDR3 bases read: TGTGCCAGCACCGCTTCGGGGGGGCCGAATTCACCC. This codes for CASTASGGPNSP. The full CDR3 reads CASTASGGPNSPLHF.

A note on this clone: Read sequence stops 3 residues before the CDR3 end, and the germline J gene provides the missing end. The chain joins TRBV27 to TRBJ1-2, with 9 bases matching TRBD1. V dropped 5 bases and J dropped 6; count of bases not matched to a gene: 13. The CDR3 length is 16 residues. Per the germline V gene, CDR1 is MNHEY and CDR2 is SMNVEV (reference sequence). The CDR3: CASSPTAGTGFNGYTF. The sequenced CDR3 bases are TGTGCCAGCAGTCCAACAGCCGGGACAGGGTTCAATGGC.

Remarks on this clone: The CDR3 goes on 3 residues after the read ends, and that part is filled in from the germline J gene. The V and J genes are TRBV23-1 and TRBJ2-3, with D perhaps matching TRBD2 (6 bases). TRBV23-1 is an ORF for which the function is uncertain. Trimming removed 3 bases at V and 4 bases at J, with 23 bases between. CDR3 size: 18 residues. The CDR3 loop is CASSHRPLVGWGADTQYF. Partial CDR3 DNA: TGCGCCAGCAGTCATCGTCCCCTTGTCGGTTGGGGGGCAGATACG.

On this clone itself: The read ends 3 residues shy of where the CDR3 ends; the end is completed using the germline J gene. This chain connects TRBV20-1 to TRBJ1-2, with 9 nucleotides matching TRBD1. With V trimmed by 0 bases and J by 7 bases, 9 bases remained unmatched. The CDR3 spans 15 residues. Germline V gene data show CDR1 as DFQATT and CDR2 as SNEGSKA (reference sequence). The DNA read from the CDR3 is TGCAGTGCTAGAGATCGGACAGGGGATTTAGGTGGC. As protein: CSARDRTGDLGG. The entire CDR3 protein reads CSARDRTGDLGGYTF.

With respect to this clone: Sequencing ends 3 residues short of the CDR3 end; the germline J gene provides the rest. J is TRBJ1-1 and V is TRBV30, with D hard to call. Looked up from germline, CDR1 is GTSNPN and CDR2 is SVGIG (reference sequence). This CDR3 is 12 amino acids long. Partial CDR3 DNA: TGTGCCTGGAGAGAGGGCAGGAACGAA. It translates to CAWREGRNE. The full CDR3 sequence reads CAWREGRNEAFF. Looking up the rest from reference TRBV30 and TRBJ1-1 gives the full variable domain: SQTIHQWPATLVQPVGSPLSLECTVEGTSNPNLYWYRQAAGRGLQLLFYSVGIGQISSEVPQNLSASRPQDRQFILSSKKLLLSDSGFYLCAWREGRNEAFFGQGTRLTVV.

Turning to this clone: The read halts 3 residues ahead of the CDR3 end, with the missing end drawn from the germline J gene. The genes are TRBV19 and TRBJ1-1; a weak D match, TRBD1 (5 bases). Trimming stripped 1 base from V and 6 bases from J, with 15 bases between. The CDR3 consists of 15 residues. Germline V gene data show CDR1 as LNHDA and CDR2 as SQIVND (reference sequence). CDR3 DNA, as far as it was read: TGTGCCAGTAGTATAGCCCGACAGACGGCGTCTGAA. Protein sequence: CASSIARQTASE. The CDR3 in its entirety is CASSIARQTASEAFF.

Concerning this clone itself: The sequenced fragment ends 3 residues before the CDR3 boundary, so the rest is inferred from the germline J gene. The V call is TRBV6-1, the J call TRBJ1-5, with D unresolved. Trimming took 2 bases from V and 8 from J, leaving 10 bases between them. CDR1 MNHNS and CDR2 SASEGT come from the germline V gene. The CDR3 runs to 13 residues. The CDR3 loop reads CASSEIPVEPQHF. The CDR3 DNA, read in part, is TGTGCCAGCAGTGAAATCCCGGTCGAGCCC.

As concerns this clone: The read stops 3 residues short of the end of the CDR3; the missing end is completed from the germline J gene. The rearrangement joins TRBV19 to TRBJ1-2; possibly TRBD1 for D (6 bases). Looked up from germline, CDR1 is LNHDA and CDR2 is SQIVND (reference sequence). CDR3 length: 14 amino acids. CDR3 region: CASSAGVMSYDYTF. CDR3 DNA, as far as it was read: TGTGCCAGTAGTGCAGGGGTTATGAGCTACGAC. The full variable domain, completed using reference TRBV19 and TRBJ1-2, is DGGITQSPKYLFRKEGQNVTLSCEQNLNHDAMYWYRQDPGQGLRLIYYSQIVNDFQKGDIAEGYSVSREKKESFPLTVTSAQKNPTAFYLCASSAGVMSYDYTFGSGTRLTVV.

CDR3 residues: CASSPGDRGLSNQPQHF. CDR3 bases read: TGTGCCAGCAGCCCAGGCGACAGGGGGCTTAGCAATCAGCCC. V gene TRBV14 combines with J gene TRBJ1-5; 10 bases match TRBD1. Sequencing ends 3 residues short of the CDR3 end; the germline J gene provides the rest. The CDR3 is 17 residues long. Germline CDR1 reads SGHDN; CDR2 reads FVKESK. Trimming cost V 4 bases and J 0 bases; bases outside gene matches: 6.

Regarding this clone: The sequence runs out 3 residues before the end of the CDR3; the remainder is reconstructed from the germline J gene. V usage is TRBV5-1 and J usage is TRBJ1-1, with D unresolved. Germline V gene data show CDR1 as SGHRS and CDR2 as YFSETQ. V was clipped by 2 bases and J by 0 bases, with 8 bases between them. The CDR3 runs 14 residues. The CDR3 is CASSFAQLNTEAFF. Incomplete CDR3 DNA: TGCGCCAGCAGCTTTGCACAGTTGAACACTGAA.

Concerning this clone: The read ends 3 residues shy of where the CDR3 ends; the end is completed using the germline J gene. V is TRBV12-3 or TRBV12-4 and J is TRBJ2-3; TRBD2 agrees at 8 bases. The V gene end was trimmed by 8 bases and the J gene end by 2 bases; junction bases not matched to a gene: 9. This CDR3 has 15 amino acids. This CDR3 reads CASGKPGGYTDTQYF. Incomplete CDR3 DNA: TGTGCCAGCGGTAAACCGGGGGGGTACACAGATACG.

Turning to this clone: The CDR3 extends 3 residues past the end of the read, so its final part is completed from the germline J gene. J is TRBJ2-7 and V is TRBV6-4; 7 bases agree with TRBD2. This CDR3 has 11 amino acids. Looked up from germline, CDR1 is MRHNA and CDR2 is SNTAGT. The ends lost 10 bases at V and 3 bases at J; junction bases unmatched: 3. The CDR3 spells CAIGLVYEQYF. The part of the CDR3 DNA that was read is TGTGCCATCGGACTAGTCTACGAG.

As to this clone: The missing CDR3 end, 3 residues past where the read stops, is filled in from the germline J gene. The chain carries TRBV19 and TRBJ2-1; the match to TRBD2 covers 7 bases. The germline V gene encodes CDR1 LNHDA and CDR2 SQIVND (reference sequence). This CDR3 is built from 16 residues. Trimming at V came to 4 bases and at J to 0 bases, leaving 6 bases not matched to a gene. CDR3 region: CASSSGGRSSYNEQFF. The part of the CDR3 DNA that was read is TGTGCCAGTAGTAGCGGGGGTCGGAGCTCCTACAATGAG.